What follows are 9 T cell receptor beta chains derived from one specimen sequenced in a study of T cells in Graves' hyperthyroidism and ophthalmopathy. RNA transcripts yielded amplified TCR beta CDR3 regions. The TCR CDR3 first-round RT-PCR relied on the HTBI primer set. From the multiplex PCR reads, TCRdb called clonotypes with MiXCR, one entry per CDR3 protein. This sample yields about 620,000 distinct CDR3 sequences, of which 16% are seen a single time; around 4% belongs to the top ten. The sample comprised blood. These receptors all stem from a young woman with Graves' hyperthyroidism.

This clonotype was recorded once. This chain joins TRBV3-1 and TRBJ1-2; 10 bases match TRBD1. Germline lookup yields CDR1 LGHDT and CDR2 YNNKEL (reference sequence). V lost 6 bases, J lost 5 bases, and 6 bases stayed unmatched. The CDR3 has 14 residues. CDR3 nucleotide sequence: TGTGCCAGCAGAAGACAGGGGGCCCGATATGGCTACACCTTC. Its protein is CASRRQGARYGYTF.

This clonotype showed up many times. This sequence joins TRBV11-3 and TRBJ2-3; perhaps TRBD2 as D (5 bases). The V gene lost 0 bases and the J gene lost 5 bases, with 12 bases spanning the gap. Germline assignment: CDR1 SGHNT and CDR2 YENEEA. This CDR3 comprises 15 residues. CDR3 sequence: CASSLDIPGRDTQYF. As DNA, the CDR3 is TGTGCCAGCAGCTTAGATATTCCGGGAAGAGATACGCAGTATTTT.

This clonotype was detected many times. The J gene is TRBJ2-1, the V gene TRBV18, with TRBD2 matching over 13 bases. Germline trimming cut 5 bases from V and 7 bases from J; bases unmatched to any gene: 8. Germline CDR1 is KGHSH and CDR2 is LQKENI. This CDR3 comprises 16 residues. The chain's CDR3 is CASSAPGLAGLNEQFF. The CDR3 bases are TGTGCCAGCTCAGCTCCGGGACTAGCGGGACTGAATGAGCAGTTCTTC.

In its sample, this clonotype was seen many times. The chain couples TRBV5-1 to TRBJ1-1, with unresolved D. The germline gives CDR1 SGHRS, CDR2 YFSETQ. Trimming cost V 4 bases and J 2 bases, with 18 bases left between them. The CDR3 sequence is 16 residues long. CDR3 loop: CASSPRVIVTNTEAFF. CDR3 in DNA: TGCGCCAGCAGCCCGCGGGTTATTGTCACTAACACTGAAGCTTTCTTT.

This clonotype came up a few times. The chain carries TRBV6-2 or TRBV6-3 and TRBJ2-1, with D perhaps assigned TRBD1 or TRBD2 (6 bases each). Per germline, CDR1 MNHEY and CDR2 SVGEGT. V was trimmed by 7 bases and J by 1 base, leaving 17 bases between them. The CDR3 consists of 16 residues. The CDR3 sequence is CASTPRGRLSYNEQFF. In nucleotides, the CDR3 is TGTGCCAGCACCCCTCGGGGGCGACTATCCTACAATGAGCAGTTCTTC.

This clonotype was seen more than once but under ten times. The rearrangement links TRBV12-3 or TRBV12-4 to TRBJ2-3; D remains ambiguous. V shed 5 bases and J shed 10 bases, with 13 bases lying between them. The CDR3 has 12 amino acids. The CDR3 spells CASSPARRAQYF. The CDR3 nucleotides read TGTGCCAGCAGTCCCGCTAGAAGGGCGCAGTATTTT.

V is TRBV28 and J is TRBJ2-1, with 7 bases lining up with TRBD2. The CDR3 loop spans 12 amino acids. CDR1 MDHEN and CDR2 SYDVKM come from the germline V gene. Trimming removed 8 bases from V and 6 bases from J; junction bases left unmatched: 4. CDR3 nucleotides: TGTGCCAGCGAGCGGGGCTCCAATGAGCAGTTCTTC. Translation: CASERGSNEQFF.

As concerns this clonotype: Its ends do not fully match the called genes, so a read error is possible. The gene calls are TRBV10-3 and TRBJ2-3, with D possibly TRBD2 on 5 matching bases. The CDR3 runs to 15 residues. Germline lookup yields CDR1 ENHRY and CDR2 SYGVKD. The CDR3 DNA is TGTGCCATCACTGAGCCATCCAGCGGAAGGGATACGCAGTATTTT. It codes for CAITEPSSGRDTQYF.

The rearrangement joins TRBV19 to TRBJ1-3; D not certain. The ends were cut back, 5 bases at V and 1 base at J, with 9 bases in the middle. Germline CDR1 is LNHDA and CDR2 is SQIVND (reference sequence). The CDR3 runs to 14 residues. The CDR3 DNA reads TGTGCCAGTAGTCCTGCAGCATCTGGAAACACCATATATTTT. Its protein product is CASSPAASGNTIYF. The full variable domain, with the rest looked up from reference TRBV19 and TRBJ1-3, is DGGITQSPKYLFRKEGQNVTLSCEQNLNHDAMYWYRQDPGQGLRLIYYSQIVNDFQKGDIAEGYSVSREKKESFPLTVTSAQKNPTAFYLCASSPAASGNTIYFGEGSWLTVV.